A selection of T cell receptor beta chains follows, all from one sample in a study of Ad26.COV2.S vaccination and SARS-CoV-2 variants. Profiling relied on immunoSEQ multiplex PCR, and the TCRdb table lists in-frame clones only, not all of them. The sample gives around 450,000 clones, around 90% of which show up once; 12% is in the top ten. The starting material was peripheral blood, obtained in a trial of Ad26.COV2.S vaccine versus placebo. These TCRs come from a person aged 18-60 years who received the Ad26.COV2.S COVID-19 vaccine or a placebo. Both conserved end residues are part of each CDR3. Fields, in order: clone size, V gene, D gene, J gene, CDR3 DNA, CDR3 protein. The D gene is left open where the match is weak. Size is omitted from some rows. Given values are once, few, many or a class for expanded clones.

clone_size: .; v_call: TRBV4-3; d_call: .; j_call: TRBJ1-6; cdr3_nt: TGCGCCAGCAGCCATAGGGGCGGATACGAGGCTCCCCTCCACTTT; cdr3_aa: CASSHRGGYEAPLHF
clone_size: .; v_call: TRBV7-6; d_call: TRBD2; j_call: TRBJ2-3; cdr3_nt: TGTGCCAGCAGCTTATGGACTAGCGGGAGCGCTAGCACAGATACGCAGTATTTT; cdr3_aa: CASSLWTSGSASTDTQYF
clone_size: .; v_call: TRBV2; d_call: TRBD1; j_call: TRBJ2-5; cdr3_nt: TGTGCCAGCAGTCAGACAGGGGGCCGTTGGGAGACCCAGTACTTC; cdr3_aa: CASSQTGGRWETQYF
clone_size: .; v_call: TRBV5-6; d_call: .; j_call: TRBJ2-1; cdr3_nt: TGTGCCAGCAGCTTGAGCGTTCGTGAGCAGTTCTTC; cdr3_aa: CASSLSVREQFF
clone_size: .; v_call: TRBV27; d_call: .; j_call: TRBJ2-1; cdr3_nt: TGTGCCAGCTTCCCGGGGGGCACCAGCTCCTACAATGAGCAGTTCTTC; cdr3_aa: CASFPGGTSSYNEQFF
clone_size: .; v_call: TRBV10-3; d_call: TRBD2; j_call: TRBJ2-3; cdr3_nt: TGTGCCATCAGTGAGTCAAGCGGGAGGGCAGATACGCAGTATTTT; cdr3_aa: CAISESSGRADTQYF
clone_size: .; v_call: TRBV11-1; d_call: .; j_call: TRBJ2-7; cdr3_nt: TGTGCCAGCAGCTTCGTGGAGGGGACCACCTACGAGCAGTACTTC; cdr3_aa: CASSFVEGTTYEQYF
clone_size: .; v_call: TRBV6-5; d_call: .; j_call: TRBJ1-4; cdr3_nt: TGTGCCAGCAGTCCAAACAGCCTTCGTAATGAAAAACTGTTTTTT; cdr3_aa: CASSPNSLRNEKLFF
clone_size: .; v_call: TRBV7-9; d_call: .; j_call: TRBJ2-7; cdr3_nt: TGTGCCAGCAGCTCGGGACGCTTAGAGCAGTACTTC; cdr3_aa: CASSSGRLEQYF
clone_size: few; v_call: TRBV6-5; d_call: TRBD2; j_call: TRBJ2-7; cdr3_nt: TGTGCCAGCAGTTACTCACTAGCGTCCTCCTACGAGCAGTACTTC; cdr3_aa: CASSYSLASSYEQYF
clone_size: once; v_call: TRBV6-5; d_call: TRBD1; j_call: TRBJ1-2; cdr3_nt: TGTGCCAGCAGCCCAGACCGGGACAGGGTAGTTCGCTACACCTTC; cdr3_aa: CASSPDRDRVVRYTF
clone_size: .; v_call: TRBV7-6; d_call: .; j_call: TRBJ2-3; cdr3_nt: TGTGTCAGCAGCTTAGCGCAGGGGATTCTCACAGATACGCAGTATTTT; cdr3_aa: CVSSLAQGILTDTQYF
clone_size: once; v_call: TRBV19; d_call: .; j_call: TRBJ2-7; cdr3_nt: TGTGCCAGTAGTATTCGGGGACCCCCGAGCTCCTACGAGCAGTACTTC; cdr3_aa: CASSIRGPPSSYEQYF
clone_size: .; v_call: TRBV7-9; d_call: .; j_call: TRBJ2-1; cdr3_nt: TGTGCCAGCAGCCCGCCCGGGAACTCCTACAATGAGCAGTTCTTC; cdr3_aa: CASSPPGNSYNEQFF
clone_size: .; v_call: TRBV28; d_call: .; j_call: TRBJ2-1; cdr3_nt: TGTGCCAGCAGTTTATCGGGCCAGGGTTATCATGAGCAGTTCTTC; cdr3_aa: CASSLSGQGYHEQFF
clone_size: .; v_call: TRBV19; d_call: .; j_call: TRBJ2-3; cdr3_nt: TGTGCCAGTAGTATAGCAGGGACACGCACAGATACGCAGTATTTT; cdr3_aa: CASSIAGTRTDTQYF
clone_size: .; v_call: TRBV9; d_call: .; j_call: TRBJ1-1; cdr3_nt: TGTGCCAGCAGCGCCCCAGGGGCCGAATTGAACACTGAAGCTTTCTTT; cdr3_aa: CASSAPGAELNTEAFF
clone_size: .; v_call: TRBV20-1; d_call: .; j_call: TRBJ2-7; cdr3_nt: TGCAGTGCTAGTGATGGTGTTGGTCTCTCCTACGAGCAGTACTTC; cdr3_aa: CSASDGVGLSYEQYF
clone_size: .; v_call: TRBV11-2; d_call: .; j_call: TRBJ1-1; cdr3_nt: TGTGCCAGCAGCCCCCGAGTGGTCACATATAACACTGAAGCTTTCTTT; cdr3_aa: CASSPRVVTYNTEAFF
clone_size: .; v_call: TRBV6-2/TRBV6-3; d_call: TRBD1; j_call: TRBJ1-1; cdr3_nt: TGTGCCAGCAGTCCAGGGGGATCGCTGTCCACTGAAGCTTTCTTT; cdr3_aa: CASSPGGSLSTEAFF
clone_size: once; v_call: TRBV3-1/TRBV3-2; d_call: TRBD2; j_call: TRBJ2-3; cdr3_nt: TGTGCCAGCAGCCAAGGTTCCGGGACTAGCGGGAGGCCTTTCACAGATACGCAGTATTTT; cdr3_aa: CASSQGSGTSGRPFTDTQYF
clone_size: .; v_call: TRBV15; d_call: .; j_call: TRBJ1-5; cdr3_nt: TGTGCCACCAGCAGAGATGTAGGGCAGCCCCAGCATTTT; cdr3_aa: CATSRDVGQPQHF
clone_size: .; v_call: TRBV12-5; d_call: TRBD1; j_call: TRBJ1-6; cdr3_nt: TGTGCTAGTGGTTTGGTAATTGAGCAGGGGGTGAGAAATTCACCCCTCCACTTT; cdr3_aa: CASGLVIEQGVRNSPLHF
clone_size: .; v_call: TRBV5-4; d_call: TRBD1; j_call: TRBJ2-5; cdr3_nt: TGTGCCAGCAGCTTGAAGGCGGCAGGGACAGGGGGCGGGGAGACCCAGTACTTC; cdr3_aa: CASSLKAAGTGGGETQYF
clone_size: .; v_call: TRBV28; d_call: .; j_call: TRBJ2-6; cdr3_nt: TGTGCCAGCAGTCCTGATTACTCTGGGGCCAACGTCCTGACTTTC; cdr3_aa: CASSPDYSGANVLTF